This T cell receptor beta chain came from a study of beta chain features in type 1 diabetes. Staining for CD45RO/CCR7/CD25/CD127/CD95/CD27 allowed sorting of CD4+ naive, central memory, regulatory and stem cell-like memory cells. This clone was counted a few times. CDR1 and CDR2 (germline): MDHEN, SYDVKM. V shed 7 bases and J 2 bases; nucleotides not matched to a gene: 9. The CDR3 sequence is 15 residues long. All of the isolated RNA was reverse transcribed, so expressed TCRB transcripts were sequenced. Here immunoSEQ multiplex PCR was the method, and the copy in TCRdb shows in-frame clones only, minus some. The data show roughly 310,000 clones, with 9.5% to 11% seen just once and approximately 0.016% held by the top ten.

Sequenced material: naive CD4+ T cells from blood. The TCR comes from a woman between 25 and 40 years old in good health. The V call is TRBV28, the J call TRBJ2-7; 9 bases are shared with TRBD2. CDR3 in DNA: TGTGCCAGCATTTATAGTGCGGGAGGGCCCTACGAGCAGTACTTC. Its translation is CASIYSAGGPYEQYF. Supplemented by reference TRBV28 and TRBJ2-7, the full variable domain reads DVKVTQSSRYLVKRTGEKVFLECVQDMDHENMFWYRQDPGLGLRLIYFSYDVKMKEKGDIPEGYSVSREKKERFSLILESASTNQTSMYLCASIYSAGGPYEQYFGPGTRLTVT.